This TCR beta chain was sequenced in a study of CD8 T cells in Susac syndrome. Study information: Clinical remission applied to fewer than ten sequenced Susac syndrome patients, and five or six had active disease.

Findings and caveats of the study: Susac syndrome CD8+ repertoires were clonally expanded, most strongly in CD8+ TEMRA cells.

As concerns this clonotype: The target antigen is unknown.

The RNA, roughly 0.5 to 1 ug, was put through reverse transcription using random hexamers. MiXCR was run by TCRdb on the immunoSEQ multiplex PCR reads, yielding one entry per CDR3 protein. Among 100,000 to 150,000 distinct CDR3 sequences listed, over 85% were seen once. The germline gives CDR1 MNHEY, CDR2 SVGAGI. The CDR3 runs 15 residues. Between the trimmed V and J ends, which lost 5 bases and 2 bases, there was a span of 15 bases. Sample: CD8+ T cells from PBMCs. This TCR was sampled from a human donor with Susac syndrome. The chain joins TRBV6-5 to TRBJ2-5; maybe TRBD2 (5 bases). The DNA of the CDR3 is TGTGCCAGCAGTCAGGTGGGAAGGAGGCAAGAGACCCAGTACTTC. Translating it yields CASSQVGRRQETQYF.